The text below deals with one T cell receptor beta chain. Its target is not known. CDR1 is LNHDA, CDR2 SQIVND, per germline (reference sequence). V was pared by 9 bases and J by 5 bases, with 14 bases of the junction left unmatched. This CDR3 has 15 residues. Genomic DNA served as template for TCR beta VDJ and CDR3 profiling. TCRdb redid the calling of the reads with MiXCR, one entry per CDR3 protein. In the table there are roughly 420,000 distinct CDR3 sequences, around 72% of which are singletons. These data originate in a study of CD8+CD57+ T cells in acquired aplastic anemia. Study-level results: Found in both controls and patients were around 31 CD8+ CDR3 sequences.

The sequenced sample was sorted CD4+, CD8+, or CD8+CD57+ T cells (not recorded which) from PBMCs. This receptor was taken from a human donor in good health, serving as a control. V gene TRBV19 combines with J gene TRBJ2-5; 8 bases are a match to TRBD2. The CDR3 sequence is CASSSDGGAGETQYF. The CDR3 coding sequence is TGTGCCAGCAGCTCGGACGGGGGGGCGGGGGAGACCCAGTACTTC.